What follows are 26 T cell receptor beta chains derived from one specimen sequenced in a study of CD8 T cells in Susac syndrome. The RNA input was roughly 0.45 to 1 ug, and it was reverse transcribed with random hexamers. TCRdb passed the immunoSEQ multiplex PCR reads through MiXCR, listing each CDR3 protein once. The data show 150,000 or so distinct CDR3 sequences, 85% to 95% seen once. Sample: CD4+ T cells from PBMCs. These receptors all come from a human donor with Susac syndrome.

CDR3 region: CSARGGNSNQPQHF. CDR3 nucleotide sequence: TGCAGTGCTAGAGGCGGGAATAGCAATCAGCCCCAGCATTTT. The chain combines TRBV20-1 with TRBJ1-5; no firm D call. The CDR3 has 14 residues. The germline V gene has CDR1 DFQATT and CDR2 SNEGSKA (reference sequence). V lost 1 base and J lost 0, with 7 bases in between.

The chain joins TRBV12-3 or TRBV12-4 to TRBJ2-1, with TRBD1 matching 10 bases. Trimming took 4 bases from V and 3 from J; bases not matched to a gene: 6. The CDR3 is made up of 16 amino acids. CDR3 amino acids: CASSSARTGGYNEQFF. CDR3 bases: TGTGCCAGCAGTTCCGCCCGGACAGGGGGCTACAATGAGCAGTTCTTC.

This clonotype was seen just once. The CDR3 bases are TGCAGCACCCCGGGACTAGCGGGGTACAATGAGCAGTTCTTC. Translation gives CSTPGLAGYNEQFF. The chain joins TRBV29-1 to TRBJ2-1; 13 nucleotides line up with TRBD2. This CDR3 has 14 amino acids. Germline values: CDR1 SQVTM, CDR2 ANQGSEA. The ends lost 8 bases at V and 4 bases at J; junction bases unmatched: 5.

DNA for the CDR3: TGTGCCAGCAGCGTAGCTGCGGGGGCGGTGGGAGAGACCCAGTACTTC. Translating it yields CASSVAAGAVGETQYF. This chain links TRBV9 with TRBJ2-5; TRBD2 might be the D (7 bases). V lost 0 bases to trimming and J lost 4 bases, with 16 bases between them. Germline loops: CDR1 SGDLS, CDR2 YYNGEE. The length of the CDR3 is 16 residues.

This clonotype has a single count. The chain uses TRBV5-4 and TRBJ2-3; 10 bases agree with TRBD2. CDR3 length: 15 amino acids. V lost 0 bases, J lost 4 bases, and 2 bases stayed unmatched. Germline assignment: CDR1 SGHNT and CDR2 YYREEE (reference sequence). CDR3 coding DNA: TGTGCCAGCAGCTTGGGCGGACTAGCGGCAGATACGCAGTATTTT. Amino acids: CASSLGGLAADTQYF.

V gene TRBV5-1 combines with J gene TRBJ1-3; D gene uncertain. The V end was cut by 3 bases, the J end by 4 bases, with 17 bases between. The V gene's germline CDR1 is SGHRS and CDR2 YFSETQ. This CDR3 comprises 16 residues. The CDR3 loop is CASSSAGGVGGNTIYF. The DNA of the CDR3 is TGCGCCAGCAGCTCCGCTGGCGGGGTAGGGGGAAACACCATATATTTT.

The CDR3 sequence: CSVEDQREGETQYF. The CDR3 DNA reads as TGCAGCGTTGAAGATCAGAGGGAAGGGGAGACCCAGTACTTC. The chain uses TRBV29-1 and TRBJ2-5; D perhaps matches TRBD2 (5 bases). V shed 0 bases and J shed 5 bases, with 13 bases lying between them. Germline V gene lookup returns CDR1 SQVTM and CDR2 ANQGSEA. There are 14 residues in the CDR3. The variable domain in full, with the rest retrieved from reference TRBV29-1 and TRBJ2-5, is SAVISQKPSRDICQRGTSLTIQCQVDSQVTMMFWYRQQPGQSLTLIATANQGSEATYESGFVIDKFPISRPNLTFSTLTVSNMSPEDSSIYLCSVEDQREGETQYFGPGTRLLVL.

This chain links TRBV12-3 or TRBV12-4 with TRBJ2-1; the D is unclear. The CDR3 is 11 residues long. V lost 7 bases and J 7 bases, leaving 8 bases between the germline ends. CDR3 sequence: CASTAGNEQFF. The CDR3 nucleotides read TGTGCCAGCACCGCCGGGAATGAGCAGTTCTTC.

The rearrangement joins TRBV24-1 to TRBJ2-1, with a possible D match to TRBD2 (5 bases). V dropped 4 bases and J dropped 4 bases, with 16 bases sitting between them. CDR1 and CDR2 (germline): KGHDR, SFDVKD. The CDR3 is 16 residues long. The DNA of the CDR3 is TGTGCCACCAGTGACACGAGCGGTGAGAGGTACAATGAGCAGTTCTTC. Translated, it gives CATSDTSGERYNEQFF.

CDR3 sequence reads: CASSLQFSGSSGNTIYF. For the CDR3, the DNA is TGTGCCAGCAGCCTCCAATTTAGTGGGAGCTCTGGAAACACCATATATTTT. The genes are TRBV7-9 and TRBJ1-3; D is unresolved. CDR3 length: 17 residues. Germline V gene lookup returns CDR1 SEHNR and CDR2 FQNEAQ (reference sequence). Trimming took 5 bases from V and 0 from J, leaving 17 bases between them. Looking up the rest from reference TRBV7-9 and TRBJ1-3 gives the full variable domain: DTGVSQNPRHKITKRGQNVTFRCDPISEHNRLYWYRQTLGQGPEFLTYFQNEAQLEKSRLLSDRFSAERPKGSFSTLEIQRTEQGDSAMYLCASSLQFSGSSGNTIYFGEGSWLTVV.

The chain carries TRBV18 and TRBJ2-6, with D unresolved. V was pared by 1 base and J by 0 bases, with 4 bases between. Germline V lookup: CDR1 KGHSH, CDR2 LQKENI. The CDR3 loop spans 15 amino acids. The CDR3 loop is CASSPLGSGANVLTF. The CDR3 DNA reads TGTGCCAGCTCACCACTCGGCTCTGGGGCCAACGTCCTGACTTTC.

The DNA for the CDR3 is TGTGCCACCAGTGAGCCGAAATTCAATGAGCAGTTCTTC. Its protein product is CATSEPKFNEQFF. The chain uses TRBV24-1 and TRBJ2-1; D unclear. Germline CDR1 KGHDR, CDR2 SFDVKD. This CDR3 has 13 amino acids. Trimming left V 4 bases short and J 6 bases short, with 9 bases between.

The genes are TRBV20-1 and TRBJ1-1; D is ambiguous. Per germline, CDR1 DFQATT and CDR2 SNEGSKA (reference sequence). The CDR3 loop spans 15 amino acids. The ends were cut back, 3 bases at V and 2 bases at J, with 16 bases in the middle. CDR3 DNA: TGCAGTGCTAGCCCTCCTATACTTCACAACACTGAAGCTTTCTTT. The encoded protein is CSASPPILHNTEAFF.

The rearrangement uses TRBV18 and TRBJ1-2; D gene uncertain. Germline CDR1 reads KGHSH; CDR2 reads LQKENI. This CDR3 has 13 residues. Trimming took off 2 bases at V and 4 bases at J, with 8 bases between the two ends. The CDR3 nucleotides read TGTGCCAGCTCACCAGAGAGGAGCTATGGCTACACCTTC. Translating gives CASSPERSYGYTF.

The V gene is TRBV25-1, the J gene TRBJ1-1; tentative D call: TRBD1 (5 bases). The CDR3 consists of 13 residues. From germline, CDR1 is MGHDK and CDR2 SYGVNS. V was clipped by 8 bases and J by 5 bases, with 15 bases between them. The CDR3 coding sequence is TGTGCCAGCGCGGGGCCGGGGGGGACTGAAGCTTTCTTT. Its protein product is CASAGPGGTEAFF.

The CDR3 DNA is TGCAGTGCTAGAGCGGCGAGGGAGAGCACTGAAGCTTTCTTT. This sequence encodes CSARAARESTEAFF. This chain links TRBV20-1 with TRBJ1-1, with D unresolved. Trimming took off 1 base at V and 4 bases at J, with 13 bases between the two ends. Per the germline V gene, CDR1 is DFQATT and CDR2 is SNEGSKA (reference sequence). The CDR3 runs 14 residues.

This chain connects TRBV6-2 or TRBV6-3 to TRBJ1-2, with a possible D match to TRBD1 (5 bases). Germline CDR1 reads MNHEY; CDR2 reads SVGEGT. Trimming stripped 0 bases from V and 8 bases from J, with 13 bases between. The CDR3 sequence is 14 residues long. The CDR3 loop is CASSYSTGASGYTF. The CDR3 DNA follows: TGTGCCAGCAGTTACTCGACTGGGGCCAGCGGCTACACCTTC.

The chain has TRBV10-3 and TRBJ2-7, with D hard to call. The V end was cut by 6 bases, the J end by 2 bases, with 11 bases between. This CDR3 has 13 amino acids. Germline CDR1 and CDR2: ENHRY and SYGVKD. The DNA of the CDR3 is TGTGCCATCAGACCGGACGGCACCTACGAGCAGTACTTC. Protein sequence: CAIRPDGTYEQYF.

The chain couples TRBV15 to TRBJ2-3, with TRBD2 matching over 10 bases. Germline values: CDR1 LNHNV, CDR2 YYDKDF (reference sequence). This CDR3 is built from 16 residues. V dropped 4 bases and J dropped 6; count of bases not matched to a gene: 10. CDR3 residues: CATSTNSGGLLDTQYF. CDR3 DNA: TGTGCCACCAGCACCAATAGCGGGGGGCTACTCGATACGCAGTATTTT.

The genes are TRBV29-1 and TRBJ2-1; 9 positions match TRBD1. The germline V gene encodes CDR1 SQVTM and CDR2 ANQGSEA. The CDR3 spans 15 residues. V dropped 6 bases and J dropped 7; count of bases not matched to a gene: 13. CDR3 protein: CSVRRGQGPGNEQFF. The CDR3 DNA reads TGCAGCGTCCGACGCGGACAGGGGCCGGGAAATGAGCAGTTCTTC.

The chain is built from TRBV20-1 and TRBJ2-5, with TRBD1 identical over 9 bases. The CDR3 sequence is 13 residues long. Trimming at V came to 7 bases and at J to 5 bases, leaving 8 bases not matched to a gene. Germline V gene lookup returns CDR1 DFQATT and CDR2 SNEGSKA (reference sequence). In DNA, the CDR3 is TGCAGTGTCCCGGGACAGGGATCGGAGACCCAGTACTTC. Protein product: CSVPGQGSETQYF.

J is TRBJ2-5 and V is TRBV9, with D possibly TRBD1 on 5 matching bases. The germline gives CDR1 SGDLS, CDR2 YYNGEE. CDR3 length equals 13 residues. V lost 2 bases and J lost 9, with 14 bases in between. CDR3 nucleotides: TGTGCCAGCAGCGTCTCTCCGACAGAAGCCCAGTACTTC. As protein: CASSVSPTEAQYF.

The rearrangement uses TRBV14 and TRBJ2-1; no clear D. V was pared by 0 bases and J by 4 bases, with 7 bases between. The CDR3 is made up of 14 amino acids. Per the germline V gene, CDR1 is SGHDN and CDR2 is FVKESK. The CDR3 spells CASSQETVYNEQFF. CDR3 DNA sequence: TGTGCCAGCAGCCAAGAGACGGTATACAATGAGCAGTTCTTC.

This chain uses TRBV18 with TRBJ1-2, with TRBD1 matching 9 bases. This CDR3 contains 14 residues. V lost 2 bases, J lost 4 bases, and 2 bases stayed unmatched. In germline, CDR1 is KGHSH, CDR2 LQKENI. CDR3 in amino acids: CASSPGQGSYGYTF. In DNA, the CDR3 is TGTGCCAGCTCACCAGGACAGGGGAGCTATGGCTACACCTTC.

The chain couples TRBV29-1 to TRBJ2-5, with D perhaps assigned TRBD1 or TRBD2 (5 bases each). V lost 4 bases and J 3 bases, leaving 12 bases between the germline ends. Germline loops: CDR1 SQVTM, CDR2 ANQGSEA. The CDR3 sequence is 13 residues long. The CDR3 loop is CSVVGRDEETQYF. CDR3 DNA sequence: TGCAGCGTTGTCGGCAGGGACGAAGAGACCCAGTACTTC.

The count of this clonotype is one. V gene TRBV7-3 combines with J gene TRBJ2-3; 7 bases map to TRBD1. The CDR3 sequence is 15 residues long. Germline V gene sequence: CDR1 SGHTA, CDR2 FQGTGA. Losses at the gene ends were 5 bases for V and 3 bases for J; bases not matched to a gene: 8. As DNA, the CDR3 is TGTGCCAGCAGCCCACACAGGGGTGGAACAGATACGCAGTATTTT. Translated: CASSPHRGGTDTQYF.